Below, 2 T cell receptor beta chains from the same sample are listed, as sequenced in a study of blood T cell repertoires in COVID-19. Sequencing was performed with immunoSEQ multiplex PCR; in TCRdb, only in-frame clones are kept and a portion is missing. The sample lists 150,000 to 200,000 clones, around four fifths occurring once. The sequenced material came from peripheral blood. All receptors derive from an elderly woman with COVID-19, enrolled during active disease.

The CDR3: CASMSDGVGETQYF. The CDR3 DNA reads TGTGCCAGCATGAGTGACGGGGTGGGGGAGACCCAGTACTTC. The rearrangement links TRBV2 to TRBJ2-5; maybe TRBD2 (5 bases). The length of the CDR3 is 14 residues. Deletions cut 7 bases from V and 5 bases from J, with 17 bases between. Per the germline V gene, CDR1 is SNHLY and CDR2 is FYNNEI.

J is TRBJ2-7 and V is TRBV3-1 (or the pseudogene TRBV3-2); 11 bases are a match to TRBD2. V shed 4 bases and J 2 bases; nucleotides not matched to a gene: 4. The germline V gene encodes CDR1 LGHDT and CDR2 YNNKEL (reference sequence). The CDR3 covers 15 residues. CDR3 sequence: CASSPSSGGTYEQYF. Written as DNA, the CDR3 is TGTGCCAGCAGCCCCTCTAGCGGGGGGACCTACGAGCAGTACTTC.